The source of this T cell receptor beta chain is a study of blood T cells in healthy people across ages. Study overall: Using template switching, researchers captured about one barcoded beta molecule for each two T cells.

Donors ranged from about 6 to 95 years old and were healthy Caucasians in Russia. Germline V gene lookup returns CDR1 MNHNY and CDR2 SVGAGI (reference sequence). The CDR3 consists of 16 residues. Together with a sample-barcoded 5' primer, a J-beta primer mix was included in a second PCR lasting about 7 to 12 cycles. Any given sample supplied a minimum of 2.5 million CDR3-containing paired-end reads. TCRdb passed the 5' RACE reads through MiXCR, listing each CDR3 protein once. The sample records about 1.4 million distinct CDR3 sequences, 59% being singletons. The rearrangement links TRBV6-6 to TRBJ2-7, with 10 nucleotides matching TRBD2. The J call is in doubt because the DNA end fits TRBJ2-5 better. The sequence came from a man between 18 and 29 years old in good health. Sequencing was done on a sample of blood. The CDR3 sequence: CASSYPSGGGGETQYF. The CDR3 DNA reads TGTGCCAGCAGTTACCCCAGCGGGGGGGGCGGAGAGACCCAGTACTTC.